These T cell receptor beta chains were read from a single sample in a study of blood T cell repertoires in COVID-19. TCRdb's table, derived via immunoSEQ multiplex PCR, lists solely in-frame clones and lacks some. The table includes 200,000 to 250,000 clones, around 80% detected once. Sequences were obtained from peripheral blood. The receptors originated from a woman aged 40-49 years with acute or convalescent COVID-19. Both conserved end residues are part of each CDR3. The order of the fields is J gene, V gene, clone size, D gene, CDR3 DNA, CDR3 protein. The D gene is left open where the match is weak. For some rows the clone size is stated as once, few or many, or as a class when expanded; others skip it.

TRBJ2-7 | TRBV14 | - | TRBD2 | TGTGCCAGCAGCCCTCGGGGGGGGTACGAGCAGTACTTC | CASSPRGGYEQYF
TRBJ2-2 | TRBV4-1 | - | TRBD2 | TGCGCCAGCAGCCAGACCGGGGGGGTGTTCGCGGTCCCCTCCGATGGGACCGGGGAGCTGTTTTTT | CASSQTGGVFAVPSDGTGELFF
TRBJ1-2 | TRBV19 | - | - | TGTGCCAGCCGAACGCAGGCGTCTAACTATGGCTACACCTTC | CASRTQASNYGYTF
TRBJ1-5 | TRBV6-2/TRBV6-3 | - | - | TGTGCCAGCAGTTACTCGGTTTGGGGAGGGCAGCCCCAGCATTTT | CASSYSVWGGQPQHF
TRBJ2-7 | TRBV6-6 | - | - | TGTGCCAGCAGCCTTGGACAGACAGTGGGCTACGAGCAGTACTTC | CASSLGQTVGYEQYF
TRBJ2-1 | TRBV7-9 | - | - | TGTGCCAGCAGCTACACTAGCCAGAGCTCCTACAATGAGCAGTTCTTC | CASSYTSQSSYNEQFF
TRBJ2-2 | TRBV19 | - | TRBD2 | TGTGCCAGTAGTATTAGGGGCACAAGTCTAGCGGGAGCCAATGGCGCGAACACCGGGGAGCTGTTTTTT | CASSIRGTSLAGANGANTGELFF
TRBJ2-2 | TRBV15 | - | TRBD2 | TGTGCCACCAGCAGAGATCGAGGAGCGGGGGGTTGGGGCGGGGAGCTGTTTTTT | CATSRDRGAGGWGGELFF
TRBJ1-5 | TRBV19 | - | TRBD1 | TGTGCCAGTAGTGCTGGGACAGGGGTAGGATATAGCAATCAGCCCCAGCATTTT | CASSAGTGVGYSNQPQHF
TRBJ1-2 | TRBV11-2 | - | - | TGTGCCAGCAGCTTAGGCCCGGGGGGCTATGGCTACACCTTC | CASSLGPGGYGYTF
TRBJ2-1 | TRBV10-3 | - | TRBD2 | TGTGCCATCAGTGAGCCGGGGGTGGCGGGAGGACTCCTCTCCTACAATGAGCAGTTCTTC | CAISEPGVAGGLLSYNEQFF
TRBJ2-1 | TRBV5-4 | - | TRBD2 | TGTGCCAGCAGCGTCCCTAGCGGGGGCTCCTACAATGAGCAGTTCTTC | CASSVPSGGSYNEQFF
TRBJ1-1 | TRBV28 | - | TRBD1 | TGTGCCAGCAGGAACGCCGGGACCGGGACAGCCAGTGAAGCTTTCTTT | CASRNAGTGTASEAFF
TRBJ2-7 | TRBV9 | few | TRBD1 | TGTGCCAGCAGCGTAGGAACAGGGGTCTCCTACGAGCAGTACTTC | CASSVGTGVSYEQYF
TRBJ2-7 | TRBV11-1 | - | TRBD2 | TGTGCCAGCAGCTTGGGACTAGGAAGATACGAGCAGTACTTC | CASSLGLGRYEQYF
TRBJ2-7 | TRBV29-1 | few | - | TGCAGCGTTGTCGGACTTCGATACGAGCAGTACTTC | CSVVGLRYEQYF
TRBJ2-3 | TRBV11-2 | - | - | TGTGCCAGCAGTTTCGGGGCAGGGGGGAACCCAGATACGCAGTATTTT | CASSFGAGGNPDTQYF
TRBJ2-2 | TRBV4-1 | - | TRBD2 | TGCGCCAGCAGCCAAGATATACTAGCGATTAACGCCGGGGAGCTGTTTTTT | CASSQDILAINAGELFF
TRBJ1-2 | TRBV12-3/TRBV12-4 | - | TRBD1 | TGTGCCAGCAGTCCGGGACAGAACTATGGCTACACCTTC | CASSPGQNYGYTF
TRBJ2-7 | TRBV7-3 | - | - | TGTGCCAGCAGCCGGGGACTCCTGAGCTCCTACGAGCAGTACTTC | CASSRGLLSSYEQYF
TRBJ1-1 | TRBV5-6 | - | TRBD1 | TGTGCCAGCAGCTTGGTAGGGACAGGGCCGAACACTGAAGCTTTCTTT | CASSLVGTGPNTEAFF
TRBJ2-2 | TRBV7-6 | - | TRBD2 | TGTGCCAGCAGCTTAAGTAGCGGGGGGGCTTCTCCCGGGGAGCTGTTTTTT | CASSLSSGGASPGELFF
TRBJ2-7 | TRBV7-3 | - | TRBD2 | TGTGCCAGCAGCTTAACCACTAGCGGGTTCGCATGGCAGCAGTACTTC | CASSLTTSGFAWQQYF
TRBJ2-7 | TRBV14 | - | - | TGTGCCAGCAGCCTCAGCTCCTACGAGCAGTACTTC | CASSLSSYEQYF
TRBJ2-7 | TRBV7-9 | - | TRBD2 | TGTGCCAGCAGCCAAGAGCGGGGCTCCTACGAGCAGTACTTC | CASSQERGSYEQYF
TRBJ2-5 | TRBV12-3/TRBV12-4 | - | - | TGTGCCAGCAGGAGAGGACAGCAAGAGACCCAGTACTTC | CASRRGQQETQYF
TRBJ2-1 | TRBV11-2 | - | - | TGTGCCAGCAGCTTAGCGGCGGGGCCGTTGGATGAGCAGTTCTTC | CASSLAAGPLDEQFF
TRBJ1-1 | TRBV11-2 | - | - | TGTGCCAGCAGGGGACACTACACTGAAGCTTTCTTT | CASRGHYTEAFF
TRBJ2-3 | TRBV19 | - | TRBD2 | TGTGCCAGTAGTATAGTCGGTAGCGGGGCAGATACGCAGTATTTT | CASSIVGSGADTQYF
TRBJ1-1 | TRBV9 | - | - | TGTGCCAGCAGCGTAGCTCCGGGGGGCTTTGGCACTGAAGCTTTCTTT | CASSVAPGGFGTEAFF
TRBJ2-7 | TRBV23-1 | - | TRBD1 | TGCGCCAGCAGTCCTCCGGGACAGGGCTACGAGCAGTACTTC | CASSPPGQGYEQYF
TRBJ1-1 | TRBV5-1 | - | TRBD1 | TGCGCCAGCAGCTCTGGACAGGGCCCTAGAGCTTTCTTT | CASSSGQGPRAFF
TRBJ1-2 | TRBV5-1 | - | TRBD1 | TGCGCCAGCACGCTGAACAGGGGTCCCCCCTATGGCTACACCTTC | CASTLNRGPPYGYTF
TRBJ2-5 | TRBV3-1/TRBV3-2 | - | TRBD1 | TGTGCCAGCAGCCCAGGGACAGGGGGGACGGGATCCCAAGAGACCCAGTACTTC | CASSPGTGGTGSQETQYF
TRBJ2-3 | TRBV5-1 | - | - | TGCGCCAGCAGCTTTCTTCCAGGGATGAATACGCAGTATTTT | CASSFLPGMNTQYF
TRBJ2-1 | TRBV4-2 | - | - | TGTGCCAGCAGCCAAGATCGGAAGGCGAGGTCCCATGAGCAGTTCTTC | CASSQDRKARSHEQFF
TRBJ2-7 | TRBV12-5 | - | TRBD2 | TGTGCTAGTGGATTAGGACTAGCGGGGAAGGGCGAGCAGTACTTC | CASGLGLAGKGEQYF
TRBJ2-7 | TRBV11-2 | - | - | TGTGCCAGCAGCTTTTCAACAGGCAGTGAGCAGTACTTC | CASSFSTGSEQYF
TRBJ1-1 | TRBV5-8 | - | - | TGTGCCACGGGCACTGAAGCTTTCTTT | CATGTEAFF
TRBJ2-2 | TRBV10-1 | - | - | TGCGCCAGCAGTGAGGATGCCGCGGGGTGGACCGGGGAGCTGTTTTTT | CASSEDAAGWTGELFF
TRBJ2-3 | TRBV14 | - | - | TGTGCCAGCAGCTACCTGGGGCCTAGCACAGATACGCAGTATTTT | CASSYLGPSTDTQYF
TRBJ1-3 | TRBV7-2 | once | - | TGTGCCAGCAGCCTTGGACAGTTCTCTGGAAACACCATATATTTT | CASSLGQFSGNTIYF